Listed here is a single TCR beta chain. Which antigen it targets is not known. Base qualities were left out, and no much larger clone turns up one base away. The cohort consisted of 670 or so healthy bone marrow donors. All cohort members were sampled while nominally healthy, although unrecorded immune exposures were likely present. The donor tested CMV seropositive, placing the donor among the roughly 300 seropositive members of the cohort. A peripheral blood sample was provided by each donor, and peripheral blood mononuclear cells were used for TCR beta sequencing. The Qiagen DNeasy Blood Extraction Kit was used to extract genomic DNA from the blood cell samples. The library was generated by the immunoSEQ multiplex PCR assay. The multiplex PCR relied on a mix of 60 forward primers for TCR Vbeta segments and 13 reverse primers for TCR Jbeta segments. A multiplex PCR assay on genomic DNA amplified the CDR3 region of rearranged TCR beta genes. The Illumina HiSeq System was used to sequence the amplified TCR beta libraries as 87-base-pair reads. Under the source paper's analysis protocol: In a later analysis, tens of millions of unique TCR beta chains were counted across the roughly 610 repertoires, and around 10 million of these chains were shared by at least two donors. Raw reads were error-corrected and collapsed into unique sequences with a nearest-neighbor algorithm that merged closely related sequences to remove PCR and sequencing errors. To assign V, D and J gene segments, CDR3 sequences were aligned to IMGT reference sequences. For a sequence to be retained, at least a six-nucleotide match to both a V gene segment and a J gene segment was required. A rearrangement was called productive if the CDR3 had no stop codons and remained in frame with V and J, and every other rearrangement was called non-productive. Following IMGT convention, CDR3 was defined as the stretch from the second conserved V-encoded cysteine up to the conserved J-encoded phenylalanine. Sequences without an unambiguous match to a single V gene segment were excluded from the earlier analysis of a few hundred of the donors. In an earlier analysis of a few hundred of the donors, V segments were called functional above 56.7% productive rearrangements and were called segregating when the between-donor standard deviation exceeded 5%. A statistical classification framework was built to diagnose cytomegalovirus status from the catalog of TCR beta chain sequences. In a later analysis, V and J genes were assigned by comparing TCR nucleotide sequences against IMGT/GENE-DB human TR gene sequences. The TCRdist pipeline was used in a later analysis to assign CDR3 sequences and most-parsimonious VDJ recombination scenarios. A later analysis defined each TCR beta chain by its CDR3 amino acid sequence plus V-gene family, and excluded reads lacking a unique V-gene family. In a later analysis, 550 to 650 highly shared, low-generation-probability nucleotide sequences were removed to address suspected cross-contamination and a sequencing artifact. For each public chain, a later analysis derived a clonal expansion index from normalized ranks of inferred template counts within each repertoire. Generation probabilities in a later analysis came from a VDJ recombination model fitted to out-of-frame rearrangements, and those results were checked against IGoR. Hypergeometric tests were used in a later analysis to score TCR-TCR, TCR-HLA and TCR-CMV co-occurrence, with a repertoire-size bias correction applied to the TCR pairs. To estimate false discovery rates, a later analysis permuted the HLA or CMV assignments 20 times. In a later analysis, co-occurring TCRs were grouped with DBSCAN, and TCRdist sequence similarity was added when clustering was performed within HLA-allele-positive subsets. Co-occurrence clustering excluded repertoires with fewer than 30,000 or more than 120,000 public chains, plus five with anomalous nucleotide sharing. TCRdb mirrors the immuneACCESS table, restricted to in-frame sequences. Some clones are absent from its copies; in checked studies, under half trace to an unresolved V gene, and the reason for the others is unknown. V, J and clone size reflect that table, while D and trimming were determined from the DNA. The sample table shows 150,000 to 200,000 clones, and around 79% are seen once. The ten largest clones add up to around 2.8% of the sample.

The data were obtained in a study of cytomegalovirus exposure and HLA in healthy donors (dated by TCRdb to about 2017). Study-wide context: In an earlier analysis of 587 of the donors, around 290 Gb of sequence data and 120 million or so unique TCR beta sequences from approximately 180 million T cells were reported. An early release covering around 630 HLA-typed donors comprised about 290 gigabases of sequencing data and around 80 million unique TCR sequences. Of the roughly 430 genotyped donors, approximately 83% fell in the genetic ancestry cluster associated with self-reported Caucasian donors. The study aimed to test whether signatures of past pathogen exposure could be identified by cataloging public T cell receptors. The study used immunosequencing to profile the T cell repertoires of approximately 690 subjects and linked those repertoires to cytomegalovirus serostatus. Along with the approximately 600-subject first cohort, a separate validation cohort of more than 90 different subjects was used. To predict cytomegalovirus infection status, the study brought together high-throughput TCR immunosequencing, statistical association of individual TCRs with disease status, and machine learning. A later analysis re-analyzed previously published TCR beta repertoires from 666 donors and added high-resolution HLA genotyping to study TCR occurrence patterns. In the later analysis, no new phenotypic data were used to find candidate immune exposures; instead, reliance was placed on TCR beta sequences and their occurrence across donors. An earlier analysis of about 600 of the donors used high-throughput TCR beta sequencing to judge whether each TCR beta V gene segment behaved as functional or pseudogenic. Donor age, sex, ethnicity and CMV serostatus were compiled together with the repertoire data. A later genetic analysis took genome-wide SNP genotypes for 398 of the 666 donors and used that subset as a discovery cohort. Every discovery cohort repertoire had been produced on one sequencing platform. HLA typing included class I and class II loci at four-digit resolution. Typing coverage varied by locus: roughly 629-640 donors for A, B, C, DRB1 and DQB1; 500 to 550 for DQA1; about 600 for DPA1; some 470 for DPB1. Roughly five DR-DQ haplotypes were handled as single units for association and clustering, since linkage in the cohort was strong. Across around 400 genotyped donors of the cohort, an average of roughly 250,000 unique TCR beta nucleotide sequences per donor were sequenced, and roughly 17% of those sequences were non-productive.

Taken from the germline V gene, the CDR1 and CDR2 loops are MNHNS and SASEGT. The CDR3 runs 14 residues from the cysteine to the phenylalanine. Solely the CDR3 DNA is kept, with 42 bases framed from the first base. Germline trimming: 8 bases from V, 5 bases from J; junction bases outside gene matches: 8. The full study reports these points: Across donors, most TCR sequences were observed very rarely, whereas some public TCRs were present in many individuals. Because counts were too low, 15 or so rarely observed V segments, including chromosome 9 orphons, were excluded from the earlier analysis of about 500 of the donors. Because HLA typing was unavailable for some donors at each locus, only the typed subset was used in association tests. Roughly uniform sequencing depth across donors was assumed in presence/absence analyses, although this assumption may not hold. According to the authors, the approach could potentially be generalized to other disease states and immunological phenotypes. Three of the identified cytomegalovirus-associated TCR beta chains were confirmed in vitro to be specific for cytomegalovirus antigens. Correlated functional status among segregating V segments might reflect linkage disequilibrium, but an unknown experimental factor could not be ruled out. Compared with equally common non-associated chains, HLA-associated TCR beta chains in a later analysis were more clonally expanded and had lower generation probabilities. For the cohort, immune exposure information was limited to CMV serostatus. The 87-base-pair reads could not distinguish some IMGT-functional V segments, including TRBV6-2 and TRBV6-3, so those segments were excluded. In a later analysis, TCR association rates were found to vary across HLA loci, with the most associated TCRs seen for DRB1 alleles and the fewest for HLA-C alleles. A further reported finding was that TCR beta sequences accurately predicted the HLA-A and HLA-B alleles for most subjects in the first cohort. In a later analysis, most CMV-associated TCR beta chains were found to appear HLA-restricted, with HLA associations seemingly driven largely by CMV exposure. Cytomegalovirus status was reported to be diagnosed by the classifier with high specificity and sensitivity in both the original and validation cohorts. In the study, 164 TCR beta chains were listed as associated with cytomegalovirus. V-gene and J-gene trimming of TCR beta chains was associated with a missense DCLRE1C variant in a later genetic analysis, and the association was replicated in an independent cohort. In an earlier analysis of over 550 of the donors, most TCR beta V segments were observed in productive rearrangements about 87% or about 30% of the time, broadly matching IMGT annotations. When HLA alleles, especially DR and DQ, strongly co-occurred, TCR associations were difficult to assign to individual alleles. A later genetic analysis reported fewer N-insertions in productive TCRs among donors in an Asian-associated ancestry cluster than the roughly 720-donor mean. A later analysis reported that several top co-occurrence clusters appeared linked to parvovirus B19, influenza, CMV and Epstein-Barr virus. In a later analysis, some 17,000 TCR beta sequences were associated with specific HLA alleles at a false discovery rate of 0.05. This cohort had only TCR beta chains sequenced, and the lack of alpha or paired-chain data limited which features could be detected. The sequencing pipeline was judged likely to have produced a cluster of highly shared sequence variants as a technical artifact.

The source material was PBMCs. The sequence joins TRBV6-1 to TRBJ1-2, and 10 junctional nucleotides match TRBD1. The TCR was taken from a woman between 35 and 50 years old in good health and CMV-seropositive. This receptor has the CDR3 CASSGTGVGYGYTF. The bases are TGTGCCAGCTCAGGGACAGGGGTGGGGTATGGCTACACCTTC.